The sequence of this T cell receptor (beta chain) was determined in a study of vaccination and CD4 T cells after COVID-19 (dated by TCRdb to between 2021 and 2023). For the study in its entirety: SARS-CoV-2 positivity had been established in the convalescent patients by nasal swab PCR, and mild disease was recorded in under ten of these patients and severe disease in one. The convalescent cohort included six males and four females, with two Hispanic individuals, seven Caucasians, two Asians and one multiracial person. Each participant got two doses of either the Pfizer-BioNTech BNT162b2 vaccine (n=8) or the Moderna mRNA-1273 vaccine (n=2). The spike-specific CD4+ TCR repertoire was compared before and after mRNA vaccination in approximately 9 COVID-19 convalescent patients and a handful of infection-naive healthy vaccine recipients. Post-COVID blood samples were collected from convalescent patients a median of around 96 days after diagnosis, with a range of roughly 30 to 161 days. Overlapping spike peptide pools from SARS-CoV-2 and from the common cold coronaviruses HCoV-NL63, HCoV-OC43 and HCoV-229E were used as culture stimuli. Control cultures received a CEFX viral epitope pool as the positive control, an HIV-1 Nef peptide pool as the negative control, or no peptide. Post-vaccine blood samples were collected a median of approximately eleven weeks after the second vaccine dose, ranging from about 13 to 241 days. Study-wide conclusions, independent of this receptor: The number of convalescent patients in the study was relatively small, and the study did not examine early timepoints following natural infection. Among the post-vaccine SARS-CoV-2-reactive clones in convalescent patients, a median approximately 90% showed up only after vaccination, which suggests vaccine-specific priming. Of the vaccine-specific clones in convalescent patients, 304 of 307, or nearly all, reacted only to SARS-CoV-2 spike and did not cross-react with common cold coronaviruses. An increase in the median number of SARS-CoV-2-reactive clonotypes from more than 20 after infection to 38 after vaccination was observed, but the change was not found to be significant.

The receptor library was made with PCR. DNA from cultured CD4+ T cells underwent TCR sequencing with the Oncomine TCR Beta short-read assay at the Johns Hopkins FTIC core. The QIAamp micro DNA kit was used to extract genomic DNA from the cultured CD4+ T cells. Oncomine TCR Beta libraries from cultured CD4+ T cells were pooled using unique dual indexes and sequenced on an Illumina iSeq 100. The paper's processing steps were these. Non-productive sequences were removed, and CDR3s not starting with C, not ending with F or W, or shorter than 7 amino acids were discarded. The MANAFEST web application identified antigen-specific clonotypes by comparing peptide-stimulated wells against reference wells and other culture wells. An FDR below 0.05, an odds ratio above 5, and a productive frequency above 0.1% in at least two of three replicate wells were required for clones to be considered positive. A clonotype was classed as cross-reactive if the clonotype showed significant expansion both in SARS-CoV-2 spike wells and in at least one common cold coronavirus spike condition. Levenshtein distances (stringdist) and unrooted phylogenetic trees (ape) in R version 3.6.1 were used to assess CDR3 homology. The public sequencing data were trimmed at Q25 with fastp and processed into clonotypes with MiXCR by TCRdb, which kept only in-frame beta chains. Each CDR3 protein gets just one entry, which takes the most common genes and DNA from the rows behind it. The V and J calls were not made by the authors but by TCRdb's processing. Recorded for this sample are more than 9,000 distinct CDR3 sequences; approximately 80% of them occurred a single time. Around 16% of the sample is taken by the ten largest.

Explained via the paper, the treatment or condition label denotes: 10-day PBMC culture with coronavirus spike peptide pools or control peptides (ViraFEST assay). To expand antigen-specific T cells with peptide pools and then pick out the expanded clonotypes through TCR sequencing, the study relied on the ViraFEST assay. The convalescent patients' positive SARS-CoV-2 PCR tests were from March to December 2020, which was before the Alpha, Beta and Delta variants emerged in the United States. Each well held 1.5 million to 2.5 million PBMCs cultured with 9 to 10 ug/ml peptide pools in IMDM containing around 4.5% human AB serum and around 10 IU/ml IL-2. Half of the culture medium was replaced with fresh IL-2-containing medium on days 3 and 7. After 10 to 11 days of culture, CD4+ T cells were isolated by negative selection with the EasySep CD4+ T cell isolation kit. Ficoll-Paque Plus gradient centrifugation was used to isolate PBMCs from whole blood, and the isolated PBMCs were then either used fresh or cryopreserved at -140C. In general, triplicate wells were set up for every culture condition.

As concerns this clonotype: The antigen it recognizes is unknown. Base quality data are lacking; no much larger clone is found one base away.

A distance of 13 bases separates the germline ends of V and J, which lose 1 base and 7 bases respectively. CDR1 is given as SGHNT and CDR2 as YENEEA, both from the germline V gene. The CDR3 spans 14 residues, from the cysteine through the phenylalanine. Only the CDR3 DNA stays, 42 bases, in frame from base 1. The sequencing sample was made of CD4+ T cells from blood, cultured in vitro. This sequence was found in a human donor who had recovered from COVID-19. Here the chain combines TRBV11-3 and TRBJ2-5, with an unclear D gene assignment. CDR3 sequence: CASSLGHAPGTQYF. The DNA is TGTGCCAGCAGCTTAGGGCACGCGCCAGGGACCCAGTACTTC.